The next 15 T cell receptor beta chains were all read from a single sample in a study of T cell responses to AZD1222 COVID-19 vaccine. Produced via immunoSEQ multiplex PCR; TCRdb's table is partial and in-frame only. The sample lists 100,000 to 150,000 clones, roughly 89% occurring once. The sequences come from peripheral blood, collected 28 days after the second AZD1222 dose. These receptors were collected from an adult who received the AZD1222 COVID-19 vaccine.

V gene TRBV28 combines with J gene TRBJ2-7; 9 bases map to TRBD1. The CDR3 sequence is 13 residues long. Germline trimming cut 7 bases from V and 5 bases from J; bases unmatched to any gene: 6. The V gene's germline CDR1 is MDHEN and CDR2 SYDVKM. CDR3 in amino acids: CASNRDRANEQYF. In DNA, the CDR3 is TGTGCCAGCAACCGGGACAGGGCGAACGAGCAGTACTTC.

The chain carries TRBV9 and TRBJ2-7, with TRBD2 matching 7 bases. Looked up from germline, CDR1 is SGDLS and CDR2 is YYNGEE. V was clipped by 0 bases and J by 2 bases; unmatched bases: 5. CDR3 length: 15 amino acids. The CDR3 region has the DNA TGTGCCAGCAGCGTAGGGATAGCGGGCACCTACGAGCAGTACTTC. Translating gives CASSVGIAGTYEQYF. Full variable domain (rest looked up from reference TRBV9 and TRBJ2-7): DSGVTQTPKHLITATGQRVTLRCSPRSGDLSVYWYQQSLDQGLQFLIQYYNGEERAKGNILERFSAQQFPDLHSELNLSSLELGDSALYFCASSVGIAGTYEQYFGPGTRLTVT.

The V and J genes are TRBV21-1 and TRBJ1-2; the D call of TRBD1 is as the table states it, not checked on the DNA. TRBV21-1 is tagged as a pseudogene. The CDR3 loop spans 18 amino acids. The CDR3 loop reads CASSFQGGQGTGNYGYTF. CDR3 sequence (DNA): TGTGCCAGCAGCTTCCAGGGGGGACAGGGGACAGGTAACTATGGCTACACCTTC.

The chain couples TRBV10-3 to TRBJ1-2, with D possibly being TRBD1 (5 bases). The germline CDR1 and CDR2 sequences are ENHRY and SYGVKD. The CDR3 is 14 amino acids. Trimming cost V 5 bases and J 5 bases, with 15 bases left between them. The CDR3 loop reads CAISSDSFDYGYTF. DNA of the CDR3: TGTGCCATCAGTTCAGACAGTTTCGATTATGGCTACACCTTC.

The genes are TRBV11-3 and TRBJ2-3; tentatively, D is TRBD1 or TRBD2 (6 bases each). CDR3 length: 16 residues. The ends were cut back, 3 bases at V and 2 bases at J, with 15 bases in the middle. CDR1 and CDR2 (germline): SGHNT, YENEEA. Here the CDR3 reads CASSFFPPGATDTQYF. The DNA of the CDR3 is TGTGCCAGCAGCTTTTTCCCACCGGGGGCCACAGATACGCAGTATTTT.

This rearrangement joins TRBV3-1 (or the pseudogene TRBV3-2) to TRBJ1-1; possible D gene TRBD1, 5 bases. From germline, CDR1 is LGHDT and CDR2 YNNKEL (reference sequence). There are 17 residues in the CDR3. With 5 bases removed from V and 0 bases from J, the gap between germline ends came to 19 bases. The CDR3 nucleotides are TGTGCCAGCAGCTATACGTTTGCGACAGACCTGAACACTGAAGCTTTCTTT. Its translation: CASSYTFATDLNTEAFF.

This chain links TRBV28 with TRBJ1-6; no reliable D call. V was shortened by 5 bases and J by 8 bases, with 10 bases between the two germline ends. Germline V CDR1 and CDR2: MDHEN, SYDVKM. The CDR3 spans 13 residues. The CDR3 sequence: CASSNLRDSPLHF. In DNA, the CDR3 is TGTGCCAGCAGTAACTTGAGGGATTCACCCCTCCACTTT.

The chain links TRBV4-1 to TRBJ2-5; the match to TRBD2 covers 7 bases. The CDR3 covers 16 residues. V dropped 4 bases and J dropped 1; count of bases not matched to a gene: 9. Germline CDR1 reads MGHRA; CDR2 reads YSYEKL. As DNA, the CDR3 is TGCGCCAGCAGCCCGGGGGGAGGGGCACTCCAAGAGACCCAGTACTTC. Translating it yields CASSPGGGALQETQYF.

This chain links TRBV11-3 with TRBJ1-2; D is perhaps TRBD1 (5 bases). Trimming took 2 bases from V and 0 from J, leaving 10 bases between them. CDR3 length: 15 residues. Germline CDR1 reads SGHNT; CDR2 reads YENEEA. CDR3 amino acids: CASSLSRGTNYGYTF. The DNA for the CDR3 is TGTGCCAGCAGCTTATCGAGGGGCACTAACTATGGCTACACCTTC.

The chain carries TRBV9 and TRBJ1-5, with 8 positions matching TRBD1. This CDR3 has 13 residues. Trimming removed 7 bases from V and 6 bases from J; junction bases left unmatched: 6. CDR1 SGDLS and CDR2 YYNGEE come from the germline V gene. The CDR3, as DNA: TGTGCCAGCGGGGGTGACAGGGGTCAGCCCCAGCATTTT. It specifies CASGGDRGQPQHF.

In nucleotides, the CDR3 is TGTGCCAGCAGCTTAAATATGGCCAGGGGAGACACTGAAGCTTTCTTT. Encoded protein: CASSLNMARGDTEAFF. The chain employs TRBV7-2 and TRBJ1-1; perhaps TRBD1 as D (6 bases). Germline-derived CDR1 and CDR2 are SGHTA and FQGNSA. The CDR3 has 16 residues. The V end was cut by 2 bases, the J end by 3 bases, with 16 bases between.

The table lists this clone with a count of one. The chain carries TRBV7-2 and TRBJ1-1; 9 nucleotides agree with TRBD1. Germline assignment: CDR1 SGHTA and CDR2 FQGNSA. The CDR3 is 18 amino acids. V dropped 5 bases and J dropped 2; count of bases not matched to a gene: 15. CDR3: CASSRGLGQGGYNTEAFF. The CDR3 DNA is TGTGCCAGCAGCCGCGGACTGGGACAGGGCGGATATAACACTGAAGCTTTCTTT.

The rearrangement links TRBV12-3 or TRBV12-4 to TRBJ1-5; D is unresolved. This CDR3 has 13 residues. Trimming removed 0 bases from V and 6 bases from J, with 6 bases in between. Here the CDR3 DNA reads TGTGCCAGCAGTTTAGCGGAGTTTCAGCCCCAGCATTTT. Its translation is CASSLAEFQPQHF.

The chain combines TRBV10-3 with TRBJ1-5, with 7 bases identical to TRBD1. J gave up 4 bases and V 10 bases, and 7 bases lay outside the gene matches. Germline V gene data show CDR1 as ENHRY and CDR2 as SYGVKD. The CDR3 spans 13 residues. For the CDR3, the DNA is TGTGCCACCGGGACAGAAGTTAATCAGCCCCAGCATTTT. Translating gives CATGTEVNQPQHF.

The chain links TRBV5-1 to TRBJ2-7, with TRBD2 matching 11 bases. V shed 0 bases and J 5 bases; nucleotides not matched to a gene: 7. Germline CDR1 reads SGHRS; CDR2 reads YFSETQ. This CDR3 spans 16 amino acids. Here the CDR3 DNA reads TGCGCCAGCAGCTTGGTTCTAGCGGGAGGTATCCACGAGCAGTACTTC. Translated, it gives CASSLVLAGGIHEQYF. Full variable domain (outside the CDR3, taken from reference TRBV5-1 and TRBJ2-7): KAGVTQTPRYLIKTRGQQVTLSCSPISGHRSVSWYQQTPGQGLQFLFEYFSETQRNKGNFPGRFSGRQFSNSRSEMNVSTLELGDSALYLCASSLVLAGGIHEQYFGPGTRLTVT.